Listed here is a single T cell receptor (beta chain). Its antigen is not identified. The record originates from a study of cytomegalovirus exposure and HLA in healthy donors. Healthy bone marrow donors made up the cohort. PCR employed 60 Vbeta and 13 Jbeta primers. Clones were read by immunoSEQ multiplex PCR, and TCRdb kept only the in-frame ones, dropping some. The sample contains about 180,000 clones, 75% to 85% of which appear only once. Study-wide findings and caveats: Published work reported that the classifier diagnosed cytomegalovirus status with high specificity and sensitivity. Reportedly, HLA-A and HLA-B alleles of most subjects were accurately predicted from TCR beta.

The length of the CDR3 is 14 residues. Looked up from germline, CDR1 is SGHNT and CDR2 is YYREEE (reference sequence). V was shortened by 1 base and J by 2 bases, with 9 bases between the two germline ends. The TCR comes from a girl between 2 and 10 years old in good health and CMV-seropositive. The chain couples TRBV5-4 to TRBJ1-1; D gene ambiguous. The sample taken for sequencing was PBMCs. CDR3 nucleotide sequence: TGTGCCAGCAGCTTGTCCCAGGTAAACACTGAAGCTTTCTTT. Protein sequence: CASSLSQVNTEAFF.